The rows below give T cell receptor beta chains drawn from one sample of a study of beta chain features in type 1 diabetes. Here immunoSEQ multiplex PCR was the method, and the copy in TCRdb shows in-frame clones only, minus some. The table records about 130,000 clones, about a tenth of them present only once. The sample consisted of central memory CD4+ T cells from blood. These receptors were taken from a man between 18 and 35 years old in good health. CDR3s include the opening cysteine and the closing phenylalanine or tryptophan. The D gene is left open where the match is weak. For some rows the clone size is stated as once, few or many, or as a class when expanded; others skip it.

CDR3 | DNA | D | size | J | length | V
CASSPSGDNTEAFF | TGTGCCAGCAGCCCTTCGGGGGATAACACTGAAGCTTTCTTT | - | few | TRBJ1-1 | 14 | TRBV7-9
CASSPPGLTSREQFF | TGTGCCAGCAGCCCGCCGGGACTGACTTCCCGTGAGCAGTTCTTC | - | - | TRBJ2-1 | 15 | TRBV6-5
CASRLQETQYF | TGTGCCAGCAGGCTACAAGAGACCCAGTACTTC | - | few | TRBJ2-5 | 11 | TRBV5-6
CASTGSNSGANVLTF | TGTGCCTCGACAGGAAGCAACTCTGGGGCCAACGTCCTGACTTTC | - | many | TRBJ2-6 | 15 | TRBV30
CASSPPKGTSGGAEQFF | TGTGCCAGCTCACCACCCAAAGGGACTAGCGGGGGGGCTGAGCAGTTCTTC | TRBD2 | - | TRBJ2-1 | 17 | TRBV18
CASSLGQPGGNEQFF | TGTGCCAGCAGCTTAGGACAACCCGGGGGCAATGAGCAGTTCTTC | - | few | TRBJ2-1 | 15 | TRBV7-2
CASSRQGGYEQYF | TGTGCCAGCAGCCGACAGGGTGGCTACGAGCAGTACTTC | TRBD1 | many | TRBJ2-7 | 13 | TRBV7-9
CASTRTGQGTDTQYF | TGTGCCAGCACCAGAACGGGACAGGGTACAGATACGCAGTATTTT | TRBD1 | - | TRBJ2-3 | 15 | TRBV2
CASSFKGAMTYF | TGTGCCAGCAGTTTTAAGGGGGCGATGACTTACTTC | TRBD1 | - | TRBJ2-7 | 12 | TRBV28
CASSNRLAGGYEQYF | TGTGCCAGCAGCAATCGACTAGCGGGGGGATACGAGCAGTACTTC | - | - | TRBJ2-7 | 15 | TRBV21-1
CASSAGVPGANVLTF | TGTGCCAGCAGCGCAGGGGTTCCTGGGGCCAACGTCCTGACTTTC | - | - | TRBJ2-6 | 15 | TRBV7-9
CASQPGQGAYNEQFF | TGTGCCAGCCAACCGGGACAGGGGGCGTACAATGAGCAGTTCTTC | TRBD1 | - | TRBJ2-1 | 15 | TRBV25-1
CASSQEEYGYTF | TGTGCCAGCAGCCAGGAGGAGTATGGCTACACCTTC | - | - | TRBJ1-2 | 12 | TRBV4-2
CASSLRQGFQPQHF | TGTGCCAGCAGCTTAAGACAGGGCTTTCAGCCCCAGCATTTT | TRBD1 | - | TRBJ1-5 | 14 | TRBV7-3
CASSVGGEGWEQFF | TGTGCCAGCAGCGTAGGCGGGGAAGGTTGGGAGCAGTTCTTC | - | few | TRBJ2-1 | 14 | TRBV9
CASSFPALDIYTF | TGTGCCAGCAGCTTCCCGGCCCTGGACATTTACACCTTC | - | few | TRBJ1-2 | 13 | TRBV21-1
CASSSFGGSEETQYF | TGTGCCAGCAGCTCGTTCGGGGGGAGTGAAGAGACCCAGTACTTC | TRBD2 | - | TRBJ2-5 | 15 | TRBV5-4
CASSLVHRVTYNEQFF | TGTGCCAGCAGCTTAGTCCACAGGGTTACCTACAATGAGCAGTTCTTC | - | - | TRBJ2-1 | 16 | TRBV7-2
CASSSGTGTNTGELFF | TGCGCCAGCAGCTCCGGGACAGGGACGAACACCGGGGAGCTGTTTTTT | TRBD1 | - | TRBJ2-2 | 16 | TRBV5-1
CASSFGSGYNSPLHF | TGCGCCAGCAGCTTTGGGTCAGGGTATAATTCACCCCTCCACTTT | - | few | TRBJ1-6 | 15 | TRBV5-1
CASSGTGATEKLFF | TGTGCCAGTAGTGGGACAGGGGCTACTGAAAAACTGTTTTTT | TRBD1 | once | TRBJ1-4 | 14 | TRBV19
CASSVGQAMREKLFF | TGTGCCAGCAGCGTAGGACAGGCGATGCGTGAAAAACTGTTTTTT | - | few | TRBJ1-4 | 15 | TRBV9
CASILQGARETQYF | TGTGCCAGCATTTTACAGGGGGCGCGGGAGACCCAGTACTTC | TRBD1 | - | TRBJ2-5 | 14 | TRBV2
CASSTSEGAVAFF | TGTGCCAGCTCCACATCCGAGGGGGCTGTAGCTTTCTTT | TRBD1 | - | TRBJ1-1 | 13 | TRBV7-2
CASSATGLAGYNEQFF | TGTGCCAGCAGCGCCACGGGACTAGCGGGCTACAATGAGCAGTTCTTC | TRBD2 | few | TRBJ2-1 | 16 | TRBV9
CASSLSNSYGYTF | TGCGCCAGCAGCTTGTCTAACAGCTATGGCTACACCTTC | - | - | TRBJ1-2 | 13 | TRBV5-1
CASSQDRGFEQFF | TGCGCCAGCAGCCAGGACAGGGGTTTCGAGCAGTTCTTC | TRBD1 | - | TRBJ2-1 | 13 | TRBV4-3
CASSYGTSGEYNEQFF | TGTGCCAGCAGCTATGGGACTAGCGGGGAGTACAATGAGCAGTTCTTC | TRBD2 | - | TRBJ2-1 | 16 | TRBV7-9
CASSIETGINQPQHF | TGTGCCAGTAGTATCGAGACAGGGATCAATCAGCCCCAGCATTTT | TRBD1 | - | TRBJ1-5 | 15 | TRBV19